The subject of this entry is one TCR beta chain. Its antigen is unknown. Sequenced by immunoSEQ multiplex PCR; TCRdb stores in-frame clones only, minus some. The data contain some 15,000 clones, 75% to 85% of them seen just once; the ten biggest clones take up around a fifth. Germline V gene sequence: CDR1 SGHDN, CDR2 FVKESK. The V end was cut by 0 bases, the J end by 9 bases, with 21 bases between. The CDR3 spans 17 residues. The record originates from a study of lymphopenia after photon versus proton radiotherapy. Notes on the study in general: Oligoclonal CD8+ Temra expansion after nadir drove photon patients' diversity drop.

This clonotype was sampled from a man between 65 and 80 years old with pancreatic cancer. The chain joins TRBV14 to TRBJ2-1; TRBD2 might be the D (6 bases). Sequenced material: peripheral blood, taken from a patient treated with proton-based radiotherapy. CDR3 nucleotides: TGTGCCAGCAGCCAAGAGTTTGGGTCTAGCGTAGGGAGTGAGCAGTTCTTC. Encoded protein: CASSQEFGSSVGSEQFF.